These T cell receptor beta chains were read from a single sample in a study of blood T cell repertoires in COVID-19. This table comes from immunoSEQ multiplex PCR, and its TCRdb copy is limited to in-frame clones, with some not included. The repertoire holds about 260,000 clones, with 70% to 90% as singletons. Sequencing input: peripheral blood. All receptors come from a middle-aged woman with acute or convalescent COVID-19. CDR3s include the opening cysteine and the closing phenylalanine or tryptophan. Fields, in order: J gene, V gene, clone size, D gene, CDR3 protein, CDR3 DNA. D genes are given only for firm matches. A clone size is listed for some rows: how often the clone was seen (once, few, many), or a class if it is expanded.

>TRBJ1-2|TRBV19|NA|NA
CASSSQGVDGYTF
TGTGCCAGTAGTTCACAGGGTGTGGATGGCTACACCTTC
>TRBJ1-2|TRBV14|NA|NA
CASSQEGYSYGYTF
TGTGCCAGCAGCCAAGAAGGTTACAGCTACGGCTACACCTTC
>TRBJ2-1|TRBV9|NA|NA
CASSTQGTAGSNEQFF
TGTGCCAGCAGCACCCAAGGGACAGCCGGGAGCAATGAGCAGTTCTTC
>TRBJ1-1|TRBV18|NA|TRBD1
CASSPPGQGNTEAFF
TGTGCCAGCTCACCACCGGGACAGGGGAACACTGAAGCTTTCTTT
>TRBJ1-3|TRBV5-1|NA|NA
CASSTRGGNSGNTIYF
TGCGCCAGCAGCACCCGGGGGGGAAACTCTGGAAACACCATATATTTT
>TRBJ1-2|TRBV30|NA|NA
CAWSVSTYLANYGYTF
TGTGCCTGGAGTGTAAGCACTTACCTAGCTAACTATGGCTACACCTTC
>TRBJ2-1|TRBV6-1|NA|TRBD1
CASSARVAGGSYNEQFF
TGTGCCAGCAGTGCCCGGGTCGCAGGGGGTTCCTACAATGAGCAGTTCTTC
>TRBJ1-2|TRBV19|NA|NA
CASTKATGTSGGYTF
TGTGCCAGTACAAAAGCGACGGGTACGTCGGGAGGCTACACCTTC
>TRBJ2-5|TRBV25-1|NA|TRBD1
CASRRQGTQETQYF
TGTGCCAGCAGGAGACAGGGGACCCAAGAGACCCAGTACTTC
>TRBJ1-2|TRBV7-7|NA|TRBD1
CASSYTTGGGYTF
TGTGCCAGCAGCTATACGACAGGGGGTGGCTACACCTTC
>TRBJ2-2|TRBV27|once|NA
CASSLAGTGELFF
TGTGCCAGCAGTTTAGCAGGCACCGGGGAGCTGTTTTTT
>TRBJ1-2|TRBV18|NA|NA
CASSHTGRSLYGYTF
TGTGCCAGCTCGCATACAGGGCGATCCCTCTATGGCTACACCTTC
>TRBJ2-1|TRBV5-5|NA|TRBD1
CASSLLGQTLYNEQFF
TGTGCCAGCAGCTTGCTGGGACAGACCCTATACAATGAGCAGTTCTTC
>TRBJ1-1|TRBV6-6|NA|NA
CASSYKNTEAFF
TGTGCCAGCAGTTATAAGAACACTGAAGCTTTCTTT
>TRBJ2-1|TRBV18|NA|NA
CASSPYSYNEQFF
TGTGCCAGCTCGCCCTACTCCTACAATGAGCAGTTCTTC
>TRBJ2-2|TRBV3-1/TRBV3-2|NA|TRBD2
CASSQAGLADTGELFF
TGTGCCAGCAGCCAAGCAGGACTAGCGGACACCGGGGAGCTGTTTTTT
>TRBJ1-2|TRBV19|NA|NA
CASSIGGELPNYGYTF
TGTGCCAGTAGTATAGGGGGCGAGCTCCCTAACTATGGCTACACCTTC
>TRBJ2-1|TRBV12-5|once|NA
CASGSRGGVGEQFF
TGTGCTAGTGGGTCCCGAGGGGGGGTAGGTGAGCAGTTCTTC
>TRBJ1-2|TRBV9|NA|NA
CASSVGQGGSYGYTF
TGTGCCAGCAGCGTAGGTCAGGGAGGTAGTTATGGCTACACCTTC
>TRBJ1-4|TRBV7-8|NA|NA
CASSLTLQGLGNEKLFF
TGTGCCAGCAGCTTAACCTTGCAGGGGCTGGGTAATGAAAAACTGTTTTTT
>TRBJ1-2|TRBV19|NA|NA
CASSSLTPAQGLGNYGYTF
TGTGCCAGTAGTTCACTAACCCCCGCCCAGGGGTTGGGTAACTATGGCTACACCTTC
>TRBJ2-3|TRBV5-1|few|TRBD1
CASSPETGVTDTQYF
TGCGCCAGCAGCCCTGAGACAGGGGTGACAGATACGCAGTATTTT
>TRBJ2-5|TRBV13|NA|TRBD2
CASSLASGGPETQYF
TGTGCCAGCAGCTTAGCTAGCGGGGGGCCAGAGACCCAGTACTTC
>TRBJ1-4|TRBV30|NA|NA
CAWGVLAAPREKLFF
TGTGCCTGGGGTGTCTTGGCAGCCCCCAGGGAAAAACTGTTTTTT
>TRBJ2-1|TRBV5-6|NA|NA
CASSLPGQDMPNEQFF
TGTGCCAGCAGCCTCCCCGGCCAGGACATGCCCAATGAGCAGTTCTTC
>TRBJ2-2|TRBV7-7|NA|TRBD1
CASSLGGRLTGGRSGELFF
TGTGCCAGCAGCTTAGGAGGGCGTTTGACAGGGGGCCGGTCCGGGGAGCTGTTTTTT
>TRBJ1-4|TRBV6-5|NA|NA
CASSYSRDEKLFF
TGTGCCAGCAGTTACTCCAGGGATGAAAAACTGTTTTTT
>TRBJ2-5|TRBV9|NA|NA
CASSVALGRETQYF
TGTGCCAGCAGCGTAGCTTTAGGGAGAGAGACCCAGTACTTC
>TRBJ1-4|TRBV19|few|TRBD1
CAVGGQGREKLFF
TGTGCCGTTGGGGGACAGGGCAGGGAAAAACTGTTTTTT
>TRBJ2-5|TRBV10-3|NA|TRBD2
CAISARAGGGQETQYF
TGTGCCATCAGTGCCCGGGCTGGCGGGGGTCAAGAGACCCAGTACTTC
>TRBJ1-2|TRBV6-5|NA|TRBD1
CASSPGTGGGYGYTF
TGTGCCAGCAGCCCCGGGACAGGGGGAGGATATGGCTACACCTTC
>TRBJ2-1|TRBV27|NA|NA
CASSLVAGTGGNEQFF
TGTGCCAGCAGTTTAGTGGCAGGGACTGGGGGCAATGAGCAGTTCTTC
>TRBJ2-3|TRBV6-6|NA|TRBD2
CASSPLRLAGVSDTQYF
TGTGCCAGCAGTCCACTGAGGCTAGCGGGGGTCTCAGATACGCAGTATTTT
>TRBJ1-2|TRBV15|few|NA
CATSRERQPANYGYTF
TGTGCCACCAGCAGAGAGAGGCAGCCCGCTAACTATGGCTACACCTTC
>TRBJ2-5|TRBV7-7|few|NA
CASSLGGPKETQYF
TGTGCCAGCAGCTTAGGAGGTCCGAAGGAGACCCAGTACTTC
>TRBJ1-4|TRBV18|NA|TRBD1
CASSPTGPEKLFF
TGTGCCAGCTCACCGACAGGGCCTGAAAAACTGTTTTTT
>TRBJ1-5|TRBV10-2|NA|NA
CASRGNWEDNQPQHF
TGCGCCAGCAGAGGGAATTGGGAGGACAATCAGCCCCAGCATTTT
>TRBJ2-3|TRBV5-4|once|NA
CASSLAGVSTDTQYF
TGTGCCAGCAGCTTAGCCGGGGTTAGCACAGATACGCAGTATTTT
>TRBJ1-2|TRBV12-3/TRBV12-4|NA|TRBD1
CASSFDRAFGYTF
TGTGCCAGCAGTTTCGACAGGGCGTTCGGCTACACCTTC
>TRBJ2-4|TRBV4-1|NA|NA
CASTGAKNIQYF
TGCGCCAGCACCGGGGCCAAAAACATTCAGTACTTC
>TRBJ2-2|TRBV19|once|NA
CASMRTGASGELFF
TGTGCCAGTATGAGAACAGGCGCGTCCGGGGAGCTGTTTTTT
>TRBJ1-1|TRBV5-1|NA|NA
CASSFNIGGTEAFF
TGCGCCAGCAGCTTCAACATAGGAGGGACTGAAGCTTTCTTT
>TRBJ1-1|TRBV27|NA|TRBD1
CASSGQGFTEAFF
TGTGCCAGCAGCGGACAGGGGTTCACTGAAGCTTTCTTT
>TRBJ1-1|TRBV15|NA|TRBD1
CATAGQGDMNTEAFF
TGTGCCACCGCCGGACAGGGTGACATGAACACTGAAGCTTTCTTT
>TRBJ1-4|TRBV7-9|NA|NA
CASSLGGGDEKLFF
TGTGCCAGCAGCTTAGGGGGAGGAGATGAAAAACTGTTTTTT
>TRBJ1-1|TRBV3-1/TRBV3-2|NA|TRBD1
CASSQGDSSLNTEAFF
TGTGCCAGCAGCCAAGGGGACAGCAGCCTGAACACTGAAGCTTTCTTT
>TRBJ2-1|TRBV12-3/TRBV12-4|NA|NA
CASSLAGVREQFF
TGTGCCAGCAGTTTAGCAGGGGTTCGGGAGCAGTTCTTC
>TRBJ2-1|TRBV2|NA|TRBD2
CATSGTSGDYSYNEQFF
TGTGCCACCAGCGGGACTAGCGGGGACTACTCCTACAATGAGCAGTTCTTC
>TRBJ1-1|TRBV30|few|TRBD1
CAWSGDRGTEAFF
TGTGCCTGGAGTGGGGACAGGGGGACTGAAGCTTTCTTT
>TRBJ1-6|TRBV6-5|NA|TRBD1
CASSYTPTGENSPLHF
TGTGCCAGCAGTTACACACCCACAGGGGAAAATTCACCCCTCCACTTT
>TRBJ2-3|TRBV4-2|once|TRBD1
CASSPRRQGRPTDTQYF
TGTGCCAGCAGCCCACGCCGACAGGGCCGGCCCACAGATACGCAGTATTTT
>TRBJ1-1|TRBV7-9|NA|TRBD1
CASSQGQGAPCTEAFF
TGTGCCAGCAGCCAGGGACAGGGGGCGCCTTGCACTGAAGCTTTCTTT
>TRBJ2-3|TRBV13|NA|TRBD2
CASSPRLAGITDTQYF
TGTGCCAGCAGCCCGAGACTAGCGGGTATCACAGATACGCAGTATTTT
>TRBJ2-1|TRBV29-1|NA|TRBD1
CSTDRGIKDEQFF
TGCAGCACGGACAGGGGGATTAAAGATGAGCAGTTCTTC
>TRBJ1-4|TRBV19|NA|TRBD1
CASNRGREKLFF
TGTGCCAGTAACAGGGGGCGTGAAAAACTGTTTTTT
>TRBJ1-6|TRBV5-1|NA|NA
CASSLAGYYNSPLHF
TGCGCCAGCAGCCTGGCAGGCTACTATAATTCACCCCTCCACTTT
>TRBJ1-3|TRBV5-4|NA|NA
CASSSLPWTEAYSGNTIYF
TGTGCCAGCAGCTCATTACCGTGGACAGAGGCCTACTCTGGAAACACCATATATTTT